These 15 T cell receptor beta chains share one sample of origin, sequenced in a study of T cells after posttransplantation cyclophosphamide. Using immunoSEQ multiplex PCR, the repertoire was profiled, and TCRdb retains in-frame clones only, with some absent. Of about 11,000 clones in the sample, 85% to 95% were seen once. Material: naive CD8+ T cells sorted from PBMCs. These receptors were obtained from a man under 40 in good health and a related stem cell transplant donor.

The chain has TRBV4-1 and TRBJ1-1; 12 bases line up with TRBD1. This CDR3 has 17 amino acids. Germline V gene data show CDR1 as MGHRA and CDR2 as YSYEKL. J gave up 0 bases and V 1 base, and 3 bases lay outside the gene matches. The CDR3 spells CASSQVGTGGVNTEAFF. DNA of the CDR3: TGCGCCAGCAGCCAAGTTGGGACAGGGGGCGTGAACACTGAAGCTTTCTTT.

This chain links TRBV6-5 with TRBJ1-2; a weak D match, TRBD1 (5 bases). CDR1 is MNHEY, CDR2 SVGAGI, per germline. CDR3 size: 12 residues. Trimming cost V 6 bases and J 6 bases, with 11 bases left between them. The DNA for the CDR3 is TGTGCCAGCAGCCTCGGAGGGGATGGCTACACCTTC. This translates into CASSLGGDGYTF.

J is TRBJ2-2 and V is TRBV27; 9 positions agree with TRBD2. V shed 1 base, J shed 2 bases, and the junction held 5 bases outside the gene matches. Germline V lookup: CDR1 MNHEY, CDR2 SMNVEV (reference sequence). This CDR3 is built from 17 residues. CDR3 bases: TGTGCCAGCAGTTTATACGCTAGCGGGGATAACACCGGGGAGCTGTTTTTT. Its protein product is CASSLYASGDNTGELFF.

This rearrangement joins TRBV19 to TRBJ2-1, with D possibly matching TRBD2 (7 bases). Trimming left V 7 bases short and J 4 bases short, with 23 bases between. Per the germline V gene, CDR1 is LNHDA and CDR2 is SQIVND (reference sequence). The CDR3 is made up of 17 amino acids. The CDR3 is CASTRRGPEDAYNEQFF. The CDR3 region has the DNA TGTGCCAGTACAAGGCGGGGGCCCGAAGATGCATACAATGAGCAGTTCTTC.

CDR3 sequence (DNA): TGCGCCAGCAGCTTGGTAGGCAGGGAAGATGGCTACACCTTC. This codes for CASSLVGREDGYTF. J is TRBJ1-2 and V is TRBV5-1, with D possibly matching TRBD1 (5 bases). Germline CDR1 and CDR2: SGHRS and YFSETQ. CDR3 length: 14 amino acids. Trimming shortened V by 0 bases and J by 6 bases, and 12 bases separated the two germline ends.

The chain combines TRBV7-2 with TRBJ2-7; TRBD1 aligns across 7 bases. Trimming at V came to 2 bases and at J to 5 bases, leaving 9 bases not matched to a gene. CDR3 length: 15 amino acids. Germline CDR1 SGHTA, CDR2 FQGNSA. This CDR3 is CASSLRGGAGNEQYF. The CDR3 nucleotides are TGTGCCAGCAGCTTAAGAGGGGGCGCAGGGAACGAGCAGTACTTC.

V and J are TRBV9 and TRBJ1-1, with TRBD1 matching over 8 bases. The CDR3 covers 15 residues. The ends lost 4 bases at V and 5 bases at J; junction bases unmatched: 10. Germline V gene sequence: CDR1 SGDLS, CDR2 YYNGEE. The DNA of the CDR3 is TGTGCCAGCAGCCCCGACAGGGGTTCGAGTACTGAAGCTTTCTTT. Protein: CASSPDRGSSTEAFF. The variable domain in full, with the rest retrieved from reference TRBV9 and TRBJ1-1, is DSGVTQTPKHLITATGQRVTLRCSPRSGDLSVYWYQQSLDQGLQFLIQYYNGEERAKGNILERFSAQQFPDLHSELNLSSLELGDSALYFCASSPDRGSSTEAFFGQGTRLTVV.

This clone has just one count. CDR3 DNA sequence: TGTGCCATCAGTGAACCGGGACAGGGAGGTTACGAGCAGTACTTC. This codes for CAISEPGQGGYEQYF. The chain is built from TRBV10-3 and TRBJ2-7; 9 bases agree with TRBD1. The CDR3 is 15 residues long. The V segment lost 3 bases and the J segment 4 bases; nucleotides outside the gene matches: 7. Germline lookup yields CDR1 ENHRY and CDR2 SYGVKD.

The rearrangement links TRBV4-1 to TRBJ1-3; no clear D. CDR3 length: 13 residues. Germline V gene sequence: CDR1 MGHRA, CDR2 YSYEKL. Trimming removed 1 base from V and 8 bases from J, with 9 bases in between. The CDR3 loop is CASSQALLDTIYF. The CDR3 DNA reads TGCGCCAGCAGCCAAGCACTCCTGGACACCATATATTTT.

In this sample, this clone turned up once. V usage is TRBV28 and J usage is TRBJ2-7, with TRBD2 matching over 8 bases. Germline V lookup: CDR1 MDHEN, CDR2 SYDVKM. The CDR3 has 14 amino acids. V was clipped by 2 bases and J by 5 bases; unmatched bases: 5. As DNA, the CDR3 is TGTGCCAGCAGTTTAGCGGGGGGAGCGGACGAGCAGTACTTC. Protein product: CASSLAGGADEQYF. The variable domain in full, with the rest retrieved from reference TRBV28 and TRBJ2-7, is DVKVTQSSRYLVKRTGEKVFLECVQDMDHENMFWYRQDPGLGLRLIYFSYDVKMKEKGDIPEGYSVSREKKERFSLILESASTNQTSMYLCASSLAGGADEQYFGPGTRLTVT.

The chain combines TRBV10-2 with TRBJ1-1; a weak D match, TRBD1 (6 bases). The CDR3 runs 15 residues. V dropped 3 bases and J dropped 7 bases, with 18 bases sitting between them. Germline CDR1 WSHSY, CDR2 SAAADI. The CDR3 sequence is CASSDPGQMQGEAFF. The CDR3 DNA reads TGCGCCAGCAGTGATCCGGGACAAATGCAAGGTGAAGCTTTCTTT.

The gene calls are TRBV5-4 and TRBJ1-2; 8 bases are shared with TRBD1. The CDR3 spans 13 residues. With 2 bases clipped from V and 8 bases from J, the junction kept 5 bases outside the gene matches. Germline V gene sequence: CDR1 SGHNT, CDR2 YYREEE (reference sequence). DNA for the CDR3: TGTGCCAGCAGCTTCCCAGGGGGCGAAGGCTACACCTTC. Translation: CASSFPGGEGYTF.

This chain links TRBV5-1 with TRBJ2-7, with 10 bases identical to TRBD1. The CDR3 contains 14 residues. J lost 4 bases, V lost 4 bases, and 5 bases had no gene match. Germline lookup yields CDR1 SGHRS and CDR2 YFSETQ. As DNA, the CDR3 is TGCGCCAGCAGCACCGGGACAGGGGAGTACGAGCAGTACTTC. It is translated as CASSTGTGEYEQYF.

The chain couples TRBV19 to TRBJ1-5; D perhaps matches TRBD1 (6 bases). CDR3 length: 17 amino acids. Between the trimmed V and J ends, which lost 6 bases and 4 bases, there was a span of 22 bases. Looked up from germline, CDR1 is LNHDA and CDR2 is SQIVND (reference sequence). CDR3 residues: CASRDPLRGARNQPQHF. DNA of the CDR3: TGTGCCAGTAGAGATCCCCTTCGGGGGGCTAGAAATCAGCCCCAGCATTTT.

This clone was observed a handful of times. The gene calls are TRBV7-8 and TRBJ2-2, with 10 nucleotides matching TRBD2. Germline lookup yields CDR1 SGHVS and CDR2 FQNEAQ. J was trimmed by 1 base and V by 2 bases; bases with no gene match: 4. The CDR3 length is 17 residues. The CDR3 bases are TGTGCCAGCAGCTTACAGTTAGCGGGGGGGAACACCGGGGAGCTGTTTTTT. This gives the protein CASSLQLAGGNTGELFF.